These 27 T cell receptor beta chains came from one sample sequenced in a study of cytomegalovirus exposure and HLA in healthy donors. The PCR contained 60 Vbeta and 13 Jbeta primers. TCRdb's copy holds only in-frame clones and misses some; the assay was immunoSEQ multiplex PCR. The sample has 80,000 to 100,000 clones, 73% seen once. The sequenced sample was PBMCs. The receptors were gathered from a man aged 40-49 years in good health and CMV-seronegative.

The V gene is TRBV9, the J gene TRBJ1-1, with D uncertain. The germline V and J ends were trimmed by 8 bases and 3 bases, with 8 bases remaining between them. Germline V gene data show CDR1 as SGDLS and CDR2 as YYNGEE. CDR3 length: 11 residues. The CDR3 DNA reads TGTGCCAGTTCGGAGTACACTGAAGCTTTCTTT. It is translated as CASSEYTEAFF.

The chain joins TRBV5-1 to TRBJ2-7, with 9 bases matching TRBD1. Germline values: CDR1 SGHRS, CDR2 YFSETQ. The CDR3 has 15 amino acids. Germline trimming cut 4 bases from V and 2 bases from J; bases unmatched to any gene: 7. The CDR3 nucleotides are TGCGCCAGCAGCCTACAGACAGGGGGGGCCTACGAGCAGTACTTC. It codes for CASSLQTGGAYEQYF.

This rearrangement joins TRBV5-6 to TRBJ2-7; 8 bases are a match to TRBD1. CDR3 length: 15 residues. V gave up 0 bases and J gave up 2 bases; unmatched junction bases: 4. The germline CDR1 and CDR2 sequences are SGHDT and YYEEEE. The CDR3 protein is CASSLVDRDAYEQYF. The CDR3 DNA reads TGTGCCAGCAGCTTGGTGGACAGGGATGCCTACGAGCAGTACTTC.

The sample holds a few counts of this clone. The chain employs TRBV5-1 and TRBJ1-2; possibly TRBD1 for D (6 bases). The germline V gene has CDR1 SGHRS and CDR2 YFSETQ. V was trimmed by 1 base and J by 5 bases, leaving 12 bases between them. This CDR3 region has 14 residues. In nucleotides, the CDR3 is TGCGCCAGCAGCTTGAAGGCAGGGGATTATGGCTACACCTTC. The encoded protein is CASSLKAGDYGYTF.

CDR3 coding DNA: TGTGCCAGTAGTTTAACAGGGTCGGACACTGAAGCTTTCTTT. Translated, it gives CASSLTGSDTEAFF. The rearrangement uses TRBV19 and TRBJ1-1, with D perhaps TRBD1 (6 bases). The ends were cut back, 5 bases at V and 3 bases at J, with 13 bases in the middle. The CDR3 has 14 amino acids. Looked up from germline, CDR1 is LNHDA and CDR2 is SQIVND (reference sequence).

The gene calls are TRBV5-1 and TRBJ1-1; 7 positions match TRBD1. The CDR3 is made up of 15 amino acids. Trimming cost V 5 bases and J 0 bases; bases outside gene matches: 7. The germline CDR1 and CDR2 sequences are SGHRS and YFSETQ. This CDR3 reads CASSEGAAMNTEAFF. CDR3 nucleotide sequence: TGCGCCAGCAGTGAGGGGGCCGCCATGAACACTGAAGCTTTCTTT.

CDR3 amino acids: CAWSRGQGAVGELFF. The CDR3 nucleotides are TGTGCCTGGAGTAGGGGACAGGGGGCTGTCGGGGAGCTGTTTTTT. The chain carries TRBV30 and TRBJ2-2, with 12 bases lining up with TRBD1. CDR3 length equals 15 residues. J was trimmed by 7 bases and V by 2 bases; bases with no gene match: 5. Germline CDR1 GTSNPN, CDR2 SVGIG (reference sequence).

The chain links TRBV11-2 to TRBJ2-5; perhaps TRBD1 as D (6 bases). The CDR3 contains 15 residues. The V gene's germline CDR1 is SGHAT and CDR2 FQNNGV. Trimming shortened V by 2 bases and J by 4 bases, and 14 bases separated the two germline ends. The CDR3 sequence: CASSLLTGLGETQYF. CDR3 DNA: TGTGCCAGCAGCTTACTGACAGGTTTGGGAGAGACCCAGTACTTC.

The chain carries TRBV16 and TRBJ2-7; D gene ambiguous. Trimming shortened V by 0 bases and J by 4 bases, and 4 bases separated the two germline ends. Per germline, CDR1 KGHSY and CDR2 FQNENV. This CDR3 is built from 12 residues. This CDR3 is CASSQSGYEQYF. The CDR3 DNA reads as TGTGCCAGCAGCCAATCCGGGTACGAGCAGTACTTC.

The chain links TRBV18 to TRBJ1-1, with no clear D. The V gene lost 1 base and the J gene lost 1 base, with 7 bases spanning the gap. The CDR3 is 14 amino acids. The germline CDR1 and CDR2 sequences are KGHSH and LQKENI. The CDR3: CASSPRPRNTEAFF. The CDR3 DNA follows: TGTGCCAGCTCACCACGACCTAGGAACACTGAAGCTTTCTTT.

The chain has TRBV15 and TRBJ1-6; D remains unclear. This CDR3 contains 15 residues. Germline V gene lookup returns CDR1 LNHNV and CDR2 YYDKDF (reference sequence). Trimming stripped 0 bases from V and 5 bases from J, with 8 bases between. CDR3 loop: CATSRDRGDNSPLHF. The CDR3 region has the DNA TGTGCCACCAGCAGAGATCGGGGAGATAATTCACCCCTCCACTTT.

The chain recombines TRBV2 with TRBJ2-5, with no clear D. The CDR3 has 12 amino acids. Looked up from germline, CDR1 is SNHLY and CDR2 is FYNNEI. V dropped 9 bases and J dropped 5 bases, with 13 bases sitting between them. This CDR3 reads CARRSGSETQYF. CDR3 DNA: TGTGCCAGGAGGTCCGGGTCGGAGACCCAGTACTTC.

This clone appeared a few times. The chain has TRBV5-1 and TRBJ2-1; 7 nucleotides agree with TRBD1. V shed 4 bases and J 7 bases; nucleotides not matched to a gene: 5. CDR3 length equals 13 residues. Germline V gene data show CDR1 as SGHRS and CDR2 as YFSETQ. The DNA for the CDR3 is TGCGCCAGCAGCGTCCACAGGGGAAATGAGCAGTTCTTC. This codes for CASSVHRGNEQFF.

This rearrangement joins TRBV7-2 to TRBJ2-7, with TRBD1 matching 8 bases. CDR3 length equals 15 residues. J lost 5 bases, V lost 5 bases, and 11 bases had no gene match. The germline CDR1 and CDR2 sequences are SGHTA and FQGNSA. CDR3 nucleotides: TGTGCCAGCAGCCTCATGGGACAGGTGGGAAACGAGCAGTACTTC. Residues: CASSLMGQVGNEQYF.

The CDR3 bases are TGTGCCAGCAGCCCTAGGGAGGACTATGGCTACACCTTC. Translation: CASSPREDYGYTF. The chain combines TRBV6-5 with TRBJ1-2, with D unresolved. The CDR3 is made up of 13 amino acids. Trimming took 6 bases from V and 3 from J, leaving 11 bases between them. CDR1 and CDR2 (germline): MNHEY, SVGAGI.

This rearrangement joins TRBV28 to TRBJ1-2, with a weak D call TRBD1 (5 bases). The germline V gene has CDR1 MDHEN and CDR2 SYDVKM. This CDR3 is built from 14 residues. With 4 bases removed from V and 2 bases from J, the gap between germline ends came to 11 bases. For the CDR3, the DNA is TGTGCCAGCAGTTCCCAGACAGCCAACTATGGCTACACCTTC. Protein sequence: CASSSQTANYGYTF.

The chain has TRBV18 and TRBJ1-1; D is unresolved. The germline V gene encodes CDR1 KGHSH and CDR2 LQKENI. The CDR3 runs 15 residues. V was clipped by 5 bases and J by 3 bases, with 16 bases between them. CDR3 amino acids: CASSAGSYGYTEAFF. The CDR3 bases are TGTGCCAGCTCAGCCGGGAGCTATGGATACACTGAAGCTTTCTTT. The whole variable domain, filled in from reference TRBV18 and TRBJ1-1, reads NAGVMQNPRHLVRRRGQEARLRCSPMKGHSHVYWYRQLPEEGLKFMVYLQKENIIDESGMPKERFSAEFPKEGPSILRIQQVVRGDSAAYFCASSAGSYGYTEAFFGQGTRLTVV.

The sample holds one count of this clone. The chain couples TRBV27 to TRBJ1-1; D is ambiguous. The germline gives CDR1 MNHEY, CDR2 SMNVEV (reference sequence). V was shortened by 3 bases and J by 3 bases, with 11 bases between the two germline ends. The CDR3 has 14 residues. CDR3 DNA: TGTGCCAGCAGTTTTTCGGGATTTTACACTGAAGCTTTCTTT. Protein sequence: CASSFSGFYTEAFF.

The V call is TRBV6-1, the J call TRBJ2-7; 8 bases agree with TRBD1. Trimming removed 6 bases from V and 5 bases from J; junction bases left unmatched: 9. CDR3 length equals 14 residues. The germline gives CDR1 MNHNS, CDR2 SASEGT. The DNA for the CDR3 is TGTGCCAGCAGGGGAGGCGACAGGGGCCACGAGCAGTACTTC. This gives the protein CASRGGDRGHEQYF.

Only a few counts were recorded for this clone. The genes are TRBV6-5 and TRBJ2-3, with 8 bases identical to TRBD1. The CDR3 covers 15 residues. Germline V gene lookup returns CDR1 MNHEY and CDR2 SVGAGI. V trimming: 7 bases; J trimming: 4 bases; junction bases outside the gene matches: 10. As DNA, the CDR3 is TGTGCCAGCACCCTAGGACAGGGCGAATCAGATACGCAGTATTTT. This encodes CASTLGQGESDTQYF.

Here the CDR3 DNA reads TGTGCCAGTAGAGTACCGGGAAGGGCAGATACGCAGTATTTT. Its translation: CASRVPGRADTQYF. The V gene is TRBV19, the J gene TRBJ2-3; D perhaps matches TRBD2 (5 bases). The germline CDR1 and CDR2 sequences are LNHDA and SQIVND (reference sequence). CDR3 length: 14 residues. V was pared by 6 bases and J by 4 bases, with 14 bases between.

This rearrangement joins TRBV28 to TRBJ2-1; 7 bases line up with TRBD2. The V and J ends lost 3 bases and 5 bases, in that order; junction bases with no gene match: 13. Germline V CDR1 and CDR2: MDHEN, SYDVKM. The CDR3 length is 17 residues. The DNA for the CDR3 is TGTGCCAGCAGTTTTTACGAGACTAGCCCTATGAACAATGAGCAGTTCTTC. Translation gives CASSFYETSPMNNEQFF.

The chain's CDR3 is CASSQDTAGGLTDTQYF. The CDR3 nucleotides read TGTGCCAGCAGCCAAGATACGGCGGGGGGCCTCACAGATACGCAGTATTTT. The chain couples TRBV4-2 to TRBJ2-3, with TRBD2 matching over 8 bases. This CDR3 has 17 amino acids. With 0 bases clipped from V and 2 bases from J, the junction kept 7 bases outside the gene matches. Germline assignment: CDR1 LGHNA and CDR2 YNFKEQ.

V gene TRBV28 combines with J gene TRBJ2-1; 7 bases match TRBD2. CDR1 and CDR2 from the germline V gene are MDHEN and SYDVKM. The junction had 11 bases not matched to a gene; V was cut back by 6 bases and J by 9 bases. This CDR3 spans 14 amino acids. The CDR3 protein is CASRTSPPYGEQFF. The CDR3 DNA reads TGTGCCAGCAGGACTAGCCCTCCCTACGGTGAGCAGTTCTTC.

With regard to this clone: This is likely a read error, given that the CDR3 carries no conserved phenylalanine or tryptophan at its end. The CDR3 sequence is CASSELGGGELFV. As DNA, the CDR3 is TGTGCCAGCTCAGAATTAGGAGGCGGGGAGCTGTTTGTT. The J gene is TRBJ2-2, the V gene TRBV18; TRBD2 is a possible D gene (5 bases). With 5 bases removed from V and 7 bases from J, the gap between germline ends came to 11 bases. The CDR3 loop spans 13 amino acids. In germline, CDR1 is KGHSH, CDR2 LQKENI.

The chain is built from TRBV28 and TRBJ1-6; D may be TRBD1 (5 bases). Trimming left V 2 bases short and J 9 bases short, with 14 bases between. The V gene's germline CDR1 is MDHEN and CDR2 SYDVKM. The CDR3 is 15 residues long. The CDR3 here is CASSLAQAISSPLHF. The CDR3 DNA sequence: TGTGCCAGCAGTTTAGCACAGGCCATTAGTTCACCCCTCCACTTT.

J is TRBJ2-7 and V is TRBV7-9; 11 nucleotides line up with TRBD1. V dropped 4 bases and J dropped 3; count of bases not matched to a gene: 5. Germline V gives CDR1 SEHNR, CDR2 FQNEAQ (reference sequence). CDR3 length: 15 residues. The CDR3 loop is CASSSRTGGFYEQYF. The CDR3 bases are TGTGCCAGCAGCTCCAGGACAGGGGGCTTCTACGAGCAGTACTTC.